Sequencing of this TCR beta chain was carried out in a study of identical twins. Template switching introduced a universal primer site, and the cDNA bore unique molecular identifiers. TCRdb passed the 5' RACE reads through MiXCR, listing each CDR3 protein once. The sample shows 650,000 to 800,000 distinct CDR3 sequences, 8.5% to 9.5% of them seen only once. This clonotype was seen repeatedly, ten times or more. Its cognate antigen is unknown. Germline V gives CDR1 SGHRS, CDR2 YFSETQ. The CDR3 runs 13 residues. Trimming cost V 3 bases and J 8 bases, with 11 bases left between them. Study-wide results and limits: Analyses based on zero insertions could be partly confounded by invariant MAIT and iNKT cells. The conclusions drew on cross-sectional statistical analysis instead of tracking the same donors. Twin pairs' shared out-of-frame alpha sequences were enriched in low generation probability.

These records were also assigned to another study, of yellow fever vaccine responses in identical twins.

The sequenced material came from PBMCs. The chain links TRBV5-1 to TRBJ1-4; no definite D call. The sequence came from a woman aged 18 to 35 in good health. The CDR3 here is CASSSLSDEKLFF. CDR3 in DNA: TGCGCCAGCAGCTCCCTATCGGACGAAAAACTGTTTTTT.